Listed below are T cell receptor beta chains from one sample, sequenced in a study of blood T cell repertoires in COVID-19. Here immunoSEQ multiplex PCR was the method, and the copy in TCRdb shows in-frame clones only, minus some. The sample holds about 350,000 clones, 86% seen once. Material for sequencing was peripheral blood. The receptors were sampled from a woman aged 60 to 75 with COVID-19, enrolled during active disease. Both conserved end residues are part of each CDR3. The D gene is left open where the match is weak. Expanded clones get a size class; other rows say once, few or many, or leave the size out.

.,TRBJ1-1,.,TRBV2,TGTGGCAGCTGGGAGGGCCTCAACACTGAAGCTTTCTTT,CGSWEGLNTEAFF
.,TRBJ2-1,.,TRBV9,TGTGCCAGCAGCGTAGTCAGGACCTACAATGAGCAGTTCTTC,CASSVVRTYNEQFF
.,TRBJ2-7,.,TRBV6-6,TGTGCCAGCAGTTATGGGGACTCGAGGTCCTACGAGCAGTACTTC,CASSYGDSRSYEQYF
TRBD2,TRBJ2-7,.,TRBV28,TGTGCCAGCAGTCCCCTGGGGGAGGGGCGCTCCTACGAGCAGTACTTC,CASSPLGEGRSYEQYF
TRBD2,TRBJ2-2,.,TRBV11-3,TGTGCCAGCAGCTCCGGGACTAGACTTCCCGGGGAGCTGTTTTTT,CASSSGTRLPGELFF
.,TRBJ2-7,.,TRBV10-3,TGTGCCATCAGTGAGTCGTACAATCCCTACGAGCAGTACTTC,CAISESYNPYEQYF
.,TRBJ2-2,.,TRBV28,TGTGCCAGCAGCTCATACCCCTCCCTGTCACGGACCGGGGAGCTGTTTTTT,CASSSYPSLSRTGELFF
.,TRBJ1-6,.,TRBV5-3,TGTGCCAGAAGCCGGCCGGGAGATGGGAATAATTCACCCCTCCACTTT,CARSRPGDGNNSPLHF
.,TRBJ1-2,.,TRBV12-3/TRBV12-4,TGTGCCAGCAGTCGGGACTATGGCTACACCTTC,CASSRDYGYTF
TRBD1,TRBJ1-1,.,TRBV4-3,TGCGCCAGCAGCCAGGACACAGGGGGCAAGAACACTGAAGCTTTCTTT,CASSQDTGGKNTEAFF
.,TRBJ1-4,.,TRBV18,TGTGCCAGCTCACCTCGGACAGCTCTCGAAAAACTGTTTTTT,CASSPRTALEKLFF
.,TRBJ2-5,.,TRBV10-2,TGCGCCAGCAGTGTGGCAGGACTTAAAGAGACCCAGTACTTC,CASSVAGLKETQYF
TRBD2,TRBJ2-5,few,TRBV30,TGTGCCTGGAGTGTACAAAGCGGGGTTGTCAAAGAGACCCAGTACTTC,CAWSVQSGVVKETQYF
.,TRBJ2-3,once,TRBV7-9,TGTGCCAGCAGCCCCCTCGGGGGTAACGCAGATACGCAGTATTTT,CASSPLGGNADTQYF
.,TRBJ1-1,.,TRBV27,TGTGCCAGCAGCTCGTACTTGAACACTGAAGCTTTCTTT,CASSSYLNTEAFF
.,TRBJ2-5,few,TRBV7-9,TGTGCCAGTACTCAAACGGGCAGGGGAACACAAGAGACCCAGTACTTC,CASTQTGRGTQETQYF
TRBD2,TRBJ2-3,.,TRBV7-2,TGTGCCAGCAGCTTGGGCGGGGGGGCTCCAGATACGCAGTATTTT,CASSLGGGAPDTQYF
.,TRBJ1-2,.,TRBV7-2,TGTGCCAGCAGCACTGGGACAAATGGCTACACCTTC,CASSTGTNGYTF
TRBD1,TRBJ2-1,.,TRBV27,TGTGCCAGCAGTTCACAGGGGGCAGTCAATGAGCAGTTCTTC,CASSSQGAVNEQFF
.,TRBJ2-5,.,TRBV6-2/TRBV6-3,TGTGCCAGCAGTTCCGTCACCGGGGAGACCCAGTACTTC,CASSSVTGETQYF
TRBD1,TRBJ1-5,few,TRBV10-2,TGCGCCAGCAGCCCCGGGACAGGCCCTAAAGGACAGCCCCAGCATTTT,CASSPGTGPKGQPQHF
TRBD2,TRBJ2-1,.,TRBV11-2,TGTGCCAGCAGGTCGGGACTAGCGGTATACAATGAGCAGTTCTTC,CASRSGLAVYNEQFF
.,TRBJ1-4,.,TRBV25-1,TGTGCCAGCAGTGAATTACTCTCCGCAACTAATGAAAAACTGTTTTTT,CASSELLSATNEKLFF
.,TRBJ2-2,.,TRBV5-6,TGTGCCAGCAGCTTGGCACTGGACTTGAACACCGGGGAGCTGTTTTTT,CASSLALDLNTGELFF
TRBD1,TRBJ1-2,.,TRBV6-2/TRBV6-3,TGTGCCAGCAGTTCCGGGACAGGGGTAGGCTACACCTTC,CASSSGTGVGYTF
TRBD2,TRBJ2-1,.,TRBV11-2,TGTGCCAGCAGCTTAGATCGGGGGGGCTGGGGGCCTAATGAGCAGTTCTTC,CASSLDRGGWGPNEQFF
.,TRBJ2-2,few,TRBV7-7,TGTGCCAGCAGCTTAGGCGGGGCCGCGGGCGGGGAGCTGTTTTTT,CASSLGGAAGGELFF
.,TRBJ1-1,many,TRBV19,TGTGCCAGTAGTATCCGGCAGCTAGCCAACACTGAAGCTTTCTTT,CASSIRQLANTEAFF
.,TRBJ2-1,.,TRBV7-8,TGTGCCAGCAGCTTCCTTTATGAGCAGTTCTTC,CASSFLYEQFF
.,TRBJ2-7,.,TRBV4-1,TGCGCCAGCAGCCAAGGGAGGGGTTCCTACGAGCAGTACTTC,CASSQGRGSYEQYF
.,TRBJ1-6,once,TRBV11-3,TGTGCCAGCAGCTTCGGGAATTCACCCCTCCACTTT,CASSFGNSPLHF
TRBD2,TRBJ2-1,.,TRBV4-1,TGCGCCAGCAGCCAAGCGGGGGGGCCCACTAGCGGGGGGGCCAATGAGCAGTTCTTC,CASSQAGGPTSGGANEQFF
.,TRBJ2-3,.,TRBV4-1,TGCGCCAGCTCCTTCACAGATACGCAGTATTTT,CASSFTDTQYF
.,TRBJ1-1,.,TRBV10-2,TGCGCCAGCAGTCCCATACACAAGAACACTGAAGCTTTCTTT,CASSPIHKNTEAFF
TRBD2,TRBJ2-2,.,TRBV5-1,TGCGCCAGCAGCTACCGTAGCGGGGAGGGCGGGGAGCTGTTTTTT,CASSYRSGEGGELFF
TRBD1,TRBJ1-2,.,TRBV9,TGTGCCAGCAGCGAGACCGGGACAGGGGTCGGTGGCTACACCTTC,CASSETGTGVGGYTF
.,TRBJ2-5,.,TRBV2,TGTGCCAGCAGTGAATCGGCAGGCCAAGAGACCCAGTACTTC,CASSESAGQETQYF
.,TRBJ2-7,.,TRBV20-1,TGCAGTGCAAGTGCGGGACAACTCTCCTACGAGCAGTACTTC,CSASAGQLSYEQYF
TRBD1,TRBJ1-1,.,TRBV7-9,TGTGCCAGCACCATCGACAGGGCTGCAACTGAAGCTTTCTTT,CASTIDRAATEAFF
.,TRBJ2-7,.,TRBV19,TGTGCCAGTAGTCAATCTTTTCCGGTTACCTACGAGCAGTACTTC,CASSQSFPVTYEQYF
.,TRBJ2-1,.,TRBV11-3,TGTGCCAGCAGTGCGGGCCTTTACAATGAGCAGTTCTTC,CASSAGLYNEQFF